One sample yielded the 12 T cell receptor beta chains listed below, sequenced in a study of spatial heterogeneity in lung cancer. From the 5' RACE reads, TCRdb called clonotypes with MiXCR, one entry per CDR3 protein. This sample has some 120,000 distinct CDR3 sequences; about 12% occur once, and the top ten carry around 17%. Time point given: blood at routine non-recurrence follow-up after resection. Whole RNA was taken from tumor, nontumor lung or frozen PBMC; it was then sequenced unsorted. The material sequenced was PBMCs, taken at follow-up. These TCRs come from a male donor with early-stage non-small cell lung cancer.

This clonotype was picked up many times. The chain's CDR3 is CASSVGIMNTEAFF. CDR3 DNA: TGTGCCAGCAGCGTAGGCATCATGAACACTGAAGCTTTCTTT. This chain uses TRBV9 with TRBJ1-1; D gene ambiguous. V was trimmed by 0 bases and J by 0 bases, leaving 6 bases between them. Germline V lookup: CDR1 SGDLS, CDR2 YYNGEE. The CDR3 consists of 14 residues.

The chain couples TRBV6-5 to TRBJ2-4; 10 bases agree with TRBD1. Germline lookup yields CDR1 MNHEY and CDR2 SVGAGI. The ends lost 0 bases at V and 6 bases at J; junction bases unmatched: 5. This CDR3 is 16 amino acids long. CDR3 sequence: CASSYSPGQGTNIQYF. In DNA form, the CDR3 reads TGTGCCAGCAGTTACTCCCCGGGACAGGGGACAAACATTCAGTACTTC.

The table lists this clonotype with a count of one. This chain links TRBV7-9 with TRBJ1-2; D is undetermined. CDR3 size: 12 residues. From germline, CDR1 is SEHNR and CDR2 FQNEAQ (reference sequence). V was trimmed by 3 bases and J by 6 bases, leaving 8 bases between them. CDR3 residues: CASSLLADGYTF. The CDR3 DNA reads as TGTGCCAGCAGCTTGTTGGCAGATGGCTACACCTTC.

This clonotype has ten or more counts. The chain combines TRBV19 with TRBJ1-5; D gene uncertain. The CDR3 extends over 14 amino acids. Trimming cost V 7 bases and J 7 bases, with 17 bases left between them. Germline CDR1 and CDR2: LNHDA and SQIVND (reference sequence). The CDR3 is CASKELSLVQPQHF. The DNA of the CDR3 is TGTGCCAGTAAGGAGTTGTCCCTCGTGCAGCCCCAGCATTTT.

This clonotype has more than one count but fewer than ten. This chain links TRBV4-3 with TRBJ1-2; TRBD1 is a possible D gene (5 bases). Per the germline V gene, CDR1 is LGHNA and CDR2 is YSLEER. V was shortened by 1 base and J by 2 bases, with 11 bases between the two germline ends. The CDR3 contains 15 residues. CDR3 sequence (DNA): TGCGCCAGCAGCCAAGGGCCGGGGGGGAACTATGGCTACACCTTC. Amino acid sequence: CASSQGPGGNYGYTF.

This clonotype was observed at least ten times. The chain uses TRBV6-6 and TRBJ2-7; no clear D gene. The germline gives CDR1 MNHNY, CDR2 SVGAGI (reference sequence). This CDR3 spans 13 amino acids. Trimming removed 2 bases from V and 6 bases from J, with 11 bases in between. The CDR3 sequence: CASSYPDTLEQYF. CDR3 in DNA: TGTGCCAGCAGTTACCCTGACACCCTCGAGCAGTACTTC.

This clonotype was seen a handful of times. Here the CDR3 DNA reads TGCGCCAGCAGCTCCCTGACTAGCGGGGCCTCCTACGAGCAGTACTTC. Its protein product is CASSSLTSGASYEQYF. The V and J genes are TRBV5-1 and TRBJ2-7, with 11 bases aligning to TRBD2. Germline V gene lookup returns CDR1 SGHRS and CDR2 YFSETQ. V shed 3 bases, J shed 0 bases, and the junction held 5 bases outside the gene matches. CDR3 length: 16 residues. Looking up the rest from reference TRBV5-1 and TRBJ2-7 gives the full variable domain: KAGVTQTPRYLIKTRGQQVTLSCSPISGHRSVSWYQQTPGQGLQFLFEYFSETQRNKGNFPGRFSGRQFSNSRSEMNVSTLELGDSALYLCASSSLTSGASYEQYFGPGTRLTVT.

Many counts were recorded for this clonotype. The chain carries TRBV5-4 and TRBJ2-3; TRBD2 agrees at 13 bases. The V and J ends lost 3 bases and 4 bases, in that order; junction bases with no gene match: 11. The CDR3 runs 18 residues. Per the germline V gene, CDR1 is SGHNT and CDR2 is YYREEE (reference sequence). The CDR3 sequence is CASSSGLAGIGTSDTQYF. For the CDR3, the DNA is TGTGCCAGCAGCTCGGGACTAGCGGGGATTGGGACGTCAGATACGCAGTATTTT. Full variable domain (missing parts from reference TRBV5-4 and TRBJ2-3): ETGVTQSPTHLIKTRGQQVTLRCSSQSGHNTVSWYQQALGQGPQFIFQYYREEENGRGNFPPRFSGLQFPNYSSELNVNALELDDSALYLCASSSGLAGIGTSDTQYFGPGTRLTVL.

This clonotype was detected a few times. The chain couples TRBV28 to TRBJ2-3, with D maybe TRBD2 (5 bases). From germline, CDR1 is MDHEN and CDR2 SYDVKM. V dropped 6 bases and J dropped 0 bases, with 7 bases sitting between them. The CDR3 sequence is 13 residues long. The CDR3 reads CASSWTSTDTQYF. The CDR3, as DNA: TGTGCCAGCAGCTGGACTAGCACAGATACGCAGTATTTT.

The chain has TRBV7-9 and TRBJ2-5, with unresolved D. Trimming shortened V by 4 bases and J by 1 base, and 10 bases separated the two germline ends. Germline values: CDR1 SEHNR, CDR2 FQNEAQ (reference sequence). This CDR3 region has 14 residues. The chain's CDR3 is CASSSSVVQETQYF. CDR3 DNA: TGTGCCAGCAGCTCGAGTGTGGTCCAAGAGACCCAGTACTTC.

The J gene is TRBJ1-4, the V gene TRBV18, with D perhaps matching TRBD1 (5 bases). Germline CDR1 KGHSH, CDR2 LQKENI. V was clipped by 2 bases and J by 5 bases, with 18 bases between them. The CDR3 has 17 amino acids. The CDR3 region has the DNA TGTGCCAGCTCACCATCAGACCCCGGGACGGGCAATGAAAAACTGTTTTTT. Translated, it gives CASSPSDPGTGNEKLFF. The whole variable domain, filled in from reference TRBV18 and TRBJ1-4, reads NAGVMQNPRHLVRRRGQEARLRCSPMKGHSHVYWYRQLPEEGLKFMVYLQKENIIDESGMPKERFSAEFPKEGPSILRIQQVVRGDSAAYFCASSPSDPGTGNEKLFFGSGTQLSVL.

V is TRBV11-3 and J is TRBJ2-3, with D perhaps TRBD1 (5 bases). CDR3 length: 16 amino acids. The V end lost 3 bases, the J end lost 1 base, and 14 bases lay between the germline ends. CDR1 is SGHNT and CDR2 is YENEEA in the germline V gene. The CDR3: CASSFDSGGGTDTQYF. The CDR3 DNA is TGTGCCAGCAGCTTTGACAGTGGTGGAGGCACAGATACGCAGTATTTT.